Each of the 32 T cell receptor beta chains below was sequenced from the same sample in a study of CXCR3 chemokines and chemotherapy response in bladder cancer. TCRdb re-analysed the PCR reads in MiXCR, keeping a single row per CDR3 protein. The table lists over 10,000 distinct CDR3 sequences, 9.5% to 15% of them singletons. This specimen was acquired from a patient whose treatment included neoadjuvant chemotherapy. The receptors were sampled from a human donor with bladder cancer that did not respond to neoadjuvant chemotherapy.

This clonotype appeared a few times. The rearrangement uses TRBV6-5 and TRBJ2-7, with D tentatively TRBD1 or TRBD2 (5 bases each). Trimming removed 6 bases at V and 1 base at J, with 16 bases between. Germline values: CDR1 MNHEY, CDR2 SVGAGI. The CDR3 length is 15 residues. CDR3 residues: CASRTTGTGSYEQYF. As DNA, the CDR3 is TGTGCCAGCAGAACTACCGGGACCGGGTCCTACGAGCAGTACTTC.

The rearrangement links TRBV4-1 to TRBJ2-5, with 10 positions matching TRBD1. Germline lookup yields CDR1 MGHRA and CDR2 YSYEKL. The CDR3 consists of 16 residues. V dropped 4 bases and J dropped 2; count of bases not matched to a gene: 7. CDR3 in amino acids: CASSLGWTGGQETQYF. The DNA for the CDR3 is TGCGCCAGCAGCCTCGGGTGGACAGGGGGACAAGAGACCCAGTACTTC.

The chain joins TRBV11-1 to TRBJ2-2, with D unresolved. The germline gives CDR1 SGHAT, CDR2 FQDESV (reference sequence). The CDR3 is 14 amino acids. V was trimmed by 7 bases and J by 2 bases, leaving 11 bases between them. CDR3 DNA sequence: TGTGCCAGCATCAAAGAGCAAAACACCGGGGAGCTGTTTTTT. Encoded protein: CASIKEQNTGELFF.

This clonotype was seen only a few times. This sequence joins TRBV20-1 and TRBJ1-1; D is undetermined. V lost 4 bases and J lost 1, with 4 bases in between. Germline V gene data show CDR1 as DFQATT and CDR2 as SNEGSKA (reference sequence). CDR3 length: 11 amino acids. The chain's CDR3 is CSAMGNTEAFF. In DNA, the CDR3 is TGCAGTGCTATGGGGAACACTGAAGCTTTCTTT.

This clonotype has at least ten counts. This CDR3 is CASLGAGMLYGYTF. CDR3 in DNA: TGTGCCAGCCTTGGGGCAGGGATGCTCTATGGCTACACCTTC. V is TRBV6-2 or TRBV6-3 and J is TRBJ1-2; D is perhaps TRBD1 (5 bases). The CDR3 loop spans 14 amino acids. Trimming left V 8 bases short and J 4 bases short, with 17 bases between. Germline V gene data show CDR1 as MNHEY and CDR2 as SVGEGT.

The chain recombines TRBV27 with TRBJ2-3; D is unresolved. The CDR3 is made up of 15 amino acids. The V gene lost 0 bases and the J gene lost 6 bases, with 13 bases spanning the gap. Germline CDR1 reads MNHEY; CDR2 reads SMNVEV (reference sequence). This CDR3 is CASSLSRRRYDTQYF. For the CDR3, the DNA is TGTGCCAGCAGTTTATCGAGACGCAGATATGATACGCAGTATTTT.

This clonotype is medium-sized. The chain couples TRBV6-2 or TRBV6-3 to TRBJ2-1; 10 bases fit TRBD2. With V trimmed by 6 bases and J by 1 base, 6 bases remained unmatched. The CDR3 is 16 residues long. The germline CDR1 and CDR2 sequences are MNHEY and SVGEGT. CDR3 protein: CASREAGGSSYNEQFF. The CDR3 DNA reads TGTGCCAGCAGGGAAGCGGGGGGGTCTTCCTACAATGAGCAGTTCTTC.

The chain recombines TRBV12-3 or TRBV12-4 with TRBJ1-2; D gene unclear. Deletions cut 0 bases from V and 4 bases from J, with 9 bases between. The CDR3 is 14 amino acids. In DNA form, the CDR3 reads TGTGCCAGCAGTTTAGCGGGAGGCCCCTATGGCTACACCTTC. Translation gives CASSLAGGPYGYTF.

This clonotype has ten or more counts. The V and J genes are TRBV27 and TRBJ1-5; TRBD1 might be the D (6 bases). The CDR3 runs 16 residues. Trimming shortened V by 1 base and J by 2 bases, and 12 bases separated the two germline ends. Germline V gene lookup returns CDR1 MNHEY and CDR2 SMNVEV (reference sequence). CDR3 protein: CASSLLGGVGNQPQHF. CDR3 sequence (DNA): TGTGCCAGCAGTTTATTAGGGGGTGTGGGCAATCAGCCCCAGCATTTT.

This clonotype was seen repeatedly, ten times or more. The CDR3 nucleotides read TGTGCCTGGACAGGGGGCAACTATGGCTACACCTTC. Translation gives CAWTGGNYGYTF. The chain uses TRBV30 and TRBJ1-2; TRBD1 matches at 8 bases. J was trimmed by 2 bases and V by 4 bases; bases with no gene match: 0. The length of the CDR3 is 12 residues. The V gene's germline CDR1 is GTSNPN and CDR2 SVGIG (reference sequence).

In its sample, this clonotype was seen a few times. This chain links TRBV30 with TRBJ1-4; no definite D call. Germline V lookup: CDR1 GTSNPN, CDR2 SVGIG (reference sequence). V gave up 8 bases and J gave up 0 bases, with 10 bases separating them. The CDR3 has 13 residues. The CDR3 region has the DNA TGTGCCCTATTGGGGACAACTAATGAAAAACTGTTTTTT. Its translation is CALLGTTNEKLFF.

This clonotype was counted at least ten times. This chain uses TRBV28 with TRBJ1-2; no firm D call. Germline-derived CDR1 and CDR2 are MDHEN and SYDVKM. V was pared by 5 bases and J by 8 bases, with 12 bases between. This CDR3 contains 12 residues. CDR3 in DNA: TGTGCCAGCAGTGTCGGGTCCAAGGGCTACACCTTC. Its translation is CASSVGSKGYTF.

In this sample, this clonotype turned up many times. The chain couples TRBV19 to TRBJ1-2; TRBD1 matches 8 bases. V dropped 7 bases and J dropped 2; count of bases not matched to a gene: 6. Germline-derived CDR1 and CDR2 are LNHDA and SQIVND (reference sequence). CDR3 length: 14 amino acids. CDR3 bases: TGTGCCAGTAACCCTCGACAGGGGAACTATGGCTACACCTTC. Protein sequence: CASNPRQGNYGYTF.

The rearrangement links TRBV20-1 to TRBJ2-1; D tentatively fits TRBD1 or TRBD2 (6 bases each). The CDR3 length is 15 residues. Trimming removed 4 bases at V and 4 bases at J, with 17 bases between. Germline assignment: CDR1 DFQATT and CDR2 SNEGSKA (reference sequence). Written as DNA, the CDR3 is TGCAGTGCTAACTTCAGGGGCGGAGGGTACAATGAGCAGTTCTTC. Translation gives CSANFRGGGYNEQFF.

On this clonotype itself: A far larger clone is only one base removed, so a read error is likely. The DNA for the CDR3 is TGTGCCAGCTCACCACTGCCTAGCCCCTACAATGAGCAGTACTTC. Protein product: CASSPLPSPYNEQYF. The chain recombines TRBV18 with TRBJ2-3, with D possibly being TRBD2 (5 bases). Gene TRBJ2-7 matches the end of the DNA better, so the J call may be wrong. Looked up from germline, CDR1 is KGHSH and CDR2 is LQKENI. The CDR3 loop spans 15 amino acids.

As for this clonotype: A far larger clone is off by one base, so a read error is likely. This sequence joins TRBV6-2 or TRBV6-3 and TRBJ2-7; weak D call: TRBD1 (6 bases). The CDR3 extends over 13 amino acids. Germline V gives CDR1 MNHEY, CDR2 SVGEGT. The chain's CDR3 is CASQTGDLYEEYF. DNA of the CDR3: TGTGCCAGCCAGACAGGCGATCTTTACGAGGAGTACTTC.

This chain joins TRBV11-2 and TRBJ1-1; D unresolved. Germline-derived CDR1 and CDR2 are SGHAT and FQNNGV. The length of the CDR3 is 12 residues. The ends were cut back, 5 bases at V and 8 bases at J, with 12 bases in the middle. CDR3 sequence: CASSVYKTEAFF. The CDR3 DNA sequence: TGTGCCAGCAGCGTTTATAAAACGGAAGCTTTCTTT.

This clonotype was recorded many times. CDR3 coding DNA: TGTGCCTCGCTTGGGGGACAGCGAACAAACACTGAAGCTTTCTTT. It encodes CASLGGQRTNTEAFF. This sequence joins TRBV7-9 and TRBJ1-1; 7 bases are a match to TRBD1. Per the germline V gene, CDR1 is SEHNR and CDR2 is FQNEAQ (reference sequence). Unmatched junction bases numbered 14, after V lost 11 bases and J lost 2 bases. CDR3 length: 15 residues.

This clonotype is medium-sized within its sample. The chain's CDR3 is CASSMRASYTDTQYF. CDR3 nucleotides: TGTGCCAGTAGTATGAGGGCGAGTTACACAGATACGCAGTATTTT. The J gene is TRBJ2-3, the V gene TRBV19, with TRBD2 as a possible D gene (5 bases). The CDR3 has 15 amino acids. Trimming left V 3 bases short and J 2 bases short, with 12 bases between. Looked up from germline, CDR1 is LNHDA and CDR2 is SQIVND (reference sequence).

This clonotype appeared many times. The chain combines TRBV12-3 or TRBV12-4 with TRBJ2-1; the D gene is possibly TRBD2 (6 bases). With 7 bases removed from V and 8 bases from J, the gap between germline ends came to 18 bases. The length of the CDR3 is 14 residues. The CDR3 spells CASTGGVAWDEQFF. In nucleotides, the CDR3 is TGTGCCAGCACCGGAGGGGTAGCTTGGGATGAGCAGTTCTTC.

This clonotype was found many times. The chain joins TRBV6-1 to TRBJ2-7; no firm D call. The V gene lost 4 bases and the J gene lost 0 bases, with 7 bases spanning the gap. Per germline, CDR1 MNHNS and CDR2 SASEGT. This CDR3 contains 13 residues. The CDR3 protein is CASSARSSYEQYF. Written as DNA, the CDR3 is TGTGCCAGCAGTGCCAGGAGCTCCTACGAGCAGTACTTC.

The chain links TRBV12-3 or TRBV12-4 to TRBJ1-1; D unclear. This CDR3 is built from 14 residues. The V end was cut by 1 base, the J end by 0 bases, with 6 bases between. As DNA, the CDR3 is TGTGCCAGCAGTTTAGGGGCGGTGAACACTGAAGCTTTCTTT. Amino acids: CASSLGAVNTEAFF.

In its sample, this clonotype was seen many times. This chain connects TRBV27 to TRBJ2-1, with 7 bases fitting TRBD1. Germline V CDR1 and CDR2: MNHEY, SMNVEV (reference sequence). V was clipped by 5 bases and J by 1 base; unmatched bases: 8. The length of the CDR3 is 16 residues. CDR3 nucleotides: TGTGCCAGCAGTACGCGAGGGGGCTTTTCCTACAATGAGCAGTTCTTC. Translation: CASSTRGGFSYNEQFF.

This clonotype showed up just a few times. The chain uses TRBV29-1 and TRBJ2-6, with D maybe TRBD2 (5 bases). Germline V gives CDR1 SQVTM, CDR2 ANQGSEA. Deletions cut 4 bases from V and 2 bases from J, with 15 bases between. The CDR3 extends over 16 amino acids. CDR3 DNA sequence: TGCAGCGTTGTGGAGGCAATAAGGGCTGGGGCCAACGTCCTGACTTTC. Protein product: CSVVEAIRAGANVLTF.

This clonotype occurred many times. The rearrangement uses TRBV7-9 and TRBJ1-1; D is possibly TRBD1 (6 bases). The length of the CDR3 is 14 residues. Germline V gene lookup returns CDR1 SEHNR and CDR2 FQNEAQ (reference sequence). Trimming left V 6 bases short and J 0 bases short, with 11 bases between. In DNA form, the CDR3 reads TGTGCCAGCAGTTTGACAGGAATGAACACTGAAGCTTTCTTT. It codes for CASSLTGMNTEAFF.

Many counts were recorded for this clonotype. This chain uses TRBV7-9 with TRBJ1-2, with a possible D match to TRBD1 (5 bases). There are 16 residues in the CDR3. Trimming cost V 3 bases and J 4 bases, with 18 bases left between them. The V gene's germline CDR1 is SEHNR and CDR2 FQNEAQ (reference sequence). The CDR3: CASSLPGGAGGYGYTF. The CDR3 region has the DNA TGTGCCAGCAGCTTGCCAGGAGGGGCGGGGGGCTATGGCTACACCTTC.

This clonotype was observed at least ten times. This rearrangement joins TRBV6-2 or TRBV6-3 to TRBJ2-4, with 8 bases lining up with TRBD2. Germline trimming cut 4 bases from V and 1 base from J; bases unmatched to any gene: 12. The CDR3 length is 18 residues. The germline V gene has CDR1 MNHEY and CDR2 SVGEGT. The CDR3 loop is CASSSFRRGESAKNIQYF. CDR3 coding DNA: TGTGCCAGCAGTTCTTTCCGGCGGGGGGAATCGGCCAAAAACATTCAGTACTTC.

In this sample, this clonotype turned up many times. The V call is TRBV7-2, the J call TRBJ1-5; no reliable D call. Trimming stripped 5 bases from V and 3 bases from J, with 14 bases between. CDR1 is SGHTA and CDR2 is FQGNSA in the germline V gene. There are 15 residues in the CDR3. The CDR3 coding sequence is TGTGCCAGCAGCCTGTTGGGAGGGAACAATCAGCCCCAGCATTTT. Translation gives CASSLLGGNNQPQHF.

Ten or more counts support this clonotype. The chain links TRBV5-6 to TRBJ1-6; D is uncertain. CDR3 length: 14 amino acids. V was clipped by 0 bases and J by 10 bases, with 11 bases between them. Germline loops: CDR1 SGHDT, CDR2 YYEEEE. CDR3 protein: CASSLGGFRSPLHF. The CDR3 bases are TGTGCCAGCAGCTTGGGGGGTTTCAGGTCACCCCTCCACTTT. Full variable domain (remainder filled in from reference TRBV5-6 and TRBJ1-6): DAGVTQSPTHLIKTRGQQVTLRCSPKSGHDTVSWYQQALGQGPQFIFQYYEEEERQRGNFPDRFSGHQFPNYSSELNVNALLLGDSALYLCASSLGGFRSPLHFGNGTRLTVT.

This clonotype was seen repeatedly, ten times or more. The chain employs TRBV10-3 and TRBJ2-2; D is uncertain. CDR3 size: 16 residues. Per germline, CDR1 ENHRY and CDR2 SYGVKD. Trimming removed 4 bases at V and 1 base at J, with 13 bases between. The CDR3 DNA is TGTGCCATCAGTGCGGCTGTCACACTGAACACCGGGGAGCTGTTTTTT. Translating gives CAISAAVTLNTGELFF.

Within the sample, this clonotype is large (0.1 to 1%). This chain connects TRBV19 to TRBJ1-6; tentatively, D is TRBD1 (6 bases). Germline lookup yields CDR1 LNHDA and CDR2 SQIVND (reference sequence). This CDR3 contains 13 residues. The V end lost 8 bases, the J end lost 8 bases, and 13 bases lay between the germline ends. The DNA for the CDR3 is TGTGCCAGTCGGGGGGCAGGGGATTCACCCCTCCACTTT. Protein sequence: CASRGAGDSPLHF.

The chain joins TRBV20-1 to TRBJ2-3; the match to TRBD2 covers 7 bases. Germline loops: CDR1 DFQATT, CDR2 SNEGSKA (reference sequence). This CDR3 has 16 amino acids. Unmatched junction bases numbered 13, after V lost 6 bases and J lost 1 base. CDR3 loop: CSASPSGGSGTDTQYF. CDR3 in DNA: TGCAGTGCCTCTCCGTCGGGCGGGAGTGGCACAGATACGCAGTATTTT.